Below are 3 T cell receptor beta chains sequenced from a single sample in a study of identical twins. One entry per CDR3 protein, called by TCRdb with MiXCR from the 5' RACE reads. The data show over 200,000 distinct CDR3 sequences, less than 10% seen once. Sequenced: memory (CD45RO+) T cells sorted from blood. These receptors were collected from a woman younger than 35 in good health.

The chain recombines TRBV20-1 with TRBJ2-7; 9 nucleotides agree with TRBD2. The CDR3 consists of 14 residues. V was pared by 3 bases and J by 7 bases, with 10 bases of the junction left unmatched. In germline, CDR1 is DFQATT, CDR2 SNEGSKA (reference sequence). Here the CDR3 DNA reads TGCAGTGCTAGGTTTGCGGGGGGGCCAGGGGAGCAGTACTTC. Translating it yields CSARFAGGPGEQYF.

This clonotype was counted only a few times. The chain combines TRBV3-1 with TRBJ2-5; 9 positions agree with TRBD2. V gave up 4 bases and J gave up 1 base; unmatched junction bases: 4. CDR3 size: 15 residues. The V gene's germline CDR1 is LGHDT and CDR2 YNNKEL (reference sequence). This CDR3 is CASSLSGLAQETQYF. Written as DNA, the CDR3 is TGTGCCAGCAGCCTATCGGGACTAGCCCAAGAGACCCAGTACTTC.

In this sample, this clonotype turned up many times. The rearrangement links TRBV6-4 to TRBJ2-3; a weak D match, TRBD2 (6 bases). V lost 3 bases, J lost 5 bases, and 12 bases lay in between. Germline loops: CDR1 MRHNA, CDR2 SNTAGT. CDR3 length equals 14 residues. The CDR3 loop is CASSDSAGQDTQYF. In DNA form, the CDR3 reads TGTGCCAGCAGTGATTCAGCGGGCCAAGATACGCAGTATTTT.